This is a list of T cell receptor beta chains from one sample in a study of long-term antiretroviral therapy in people with HIV. The method was immunoSEQ multiplex PCR; TCRdb's version includes in-frame clones alone and lacks a portion of them. This table holds roughly 17,000 clones, approximately 81% found once. The sequencing used unsorted PBMCs, collected 0.5 years after starting antiretroviral therapy. Every receptor here comes from a middle-aged woman with HIV. Both conserved end residues are part of each CDR3. D genes are given only for firm matches. The size field is filled for only some rows; it gives once, few, many or a size class.

.,TRBV7-2,TRBJ2-3,.,TGTGCCAGCAGCTTCGGGGCAGGAGATACGCAGTATTTT,CASSFGAGDTQYF
.,TRBV7-8,TRBJ2-7,.,TGTGCCAGCAGCTTATCGTTATCTACAGGGAGTCGACTCTACGAGCAGTACTTC,CASSLSLSTGSRLYEQYF
.,TRBV7-2,TRBJ1-2,.,TGTGCCAGCAGCTGGCGGGGGGGGCAGGCCTATGGCTACACCTTC,CASSWRGGQAYGYTF
.,TRBV15,TRBJ1-5,.,TGTGCCACCAGCAGGACCCAGCCCGGGGGGGGCAATCAGCCCCAGCATTTT,CATSRTQPGGGNQPQHF
.,TRBV7-9,TRBJ1-6,.,TGTGCCAGCAGCTATCATCCTATTTCGATCTATTCACCCCTCCACTTT,CASSYHPISIYSPLHF
.,TRBV5-4,TRBJ1-3,.,TGTGCCAGCAGCCCATCTAAAGGGGGAAACACCATATATTTT,CASSPSKGGNTIYF
.,TRBV4-1,TRBJ1-2,.,TGCGCCAGCAGCCATCCACAGGCTAACTATGGCTACACCTTC,CASSHPQANYGYTF
.,TRBV28,TRBJ1-2,.,TGTGCCAGCAGTCCGGACAGCTACTATGGCTACACCTTC,CASSPDSYYGYTF
.,TRBV21-1,TRBJ1-2,.,TGTGCCAGCAGCAACTCCACCCTTAGACACAAAGGGAACTATGGCTACACCTTC,CASSNSTLRHKGNYGYTF
.,TRBV19,TRBJ2-2,.,TGTGCCAGTCACAGGCTAGCCGGAGCGGCCGGGGAGCTGTTTTTT,CASHRLAGAAGELFF
.,TRBV30,TRBJ2-6,.,TGTGCCTGGAGTGATCCGCTCTCTGGGGCCAACGTCCTGACTTTC,CAWSDPLSGANVLTF
few,TRBV9,TRBJ1-2,.,TGTGCCAGCAGCGTCGGTCATGGCTACACCTTC,CASSVGHGYTF
.,TRBV9,TRBJ1-2,.,TGTGCCAGCAGCCGGGAAGTTTATGGCTACACCTTC,CASSREVYGYTF
.,TRBV18,TRBJ2-3,TRBD1,TGTGCCAGCTCAGGGTTACAGGGGAGTGAACGCACAGATACGCAGTATTTT,CASSGLQGSERTDTQYF
.,TRBV11-2,TRBJ2-1,TRBD1,TGTGCCAGCAGCAGTGGACAGGGAGGTGGTGAGCAGTTCTTC,CASSSGQGGGEQFF
once,TRBV10-3,TRBJ1-1,.,TGTGCCATCAGCAAAGACATTAACGGGATTGGCGTGAACACTGAAGCTTTCTTT,CAISKDINGIGVNTEAFF
.,TRBV5-1,TRBJ2-1,.,TGCGCTTCGGGGGTTATGTCCAATGAGCAGTTCTTC,CASGVMSNEQFF
once,TRBV9,TRBJ2-6,.,TGTGCCAGCAGCCAAACAGGGATCGGCTCTGGGGCCAACGTCCTGACTTTC,CASSQTGIGSGANVLTF
.,TRBV29-1,TRBJ1-1,.,TGCAGCGTTGAAGATCGCTGGGGAGGGACTGAAGCTTTCTTT,CSVEDRWGGTEAFF
.,TRBV25-1,TRBJ2-1,TRBD2,TGTGCCAGCGGCGGCTTAGGGTTAGCGGGAGGGTATGAGCAGTTCTTC,CASGGLGLAGGYEQFF
.,TRBV7-9,TRBJ2-5,TRBD2,TGTGCCAGCAGCCCACGGACTAGCGGGGAAGAGACCCAGTACTTC,CASSPRTSGEETQYF